Each of the 10 T cell receptor beta chains below was sequenced from the same sample in a study of tumor and adjacent non-tumor tissue in lung cancer. A modified ARM-PCR protocol with three rounds of nested PCR amplified TCRbeta. TCRdb called the multiplex PCR reads again in MiXCR, with one record for every CDR3 protein. This sample carries 100,000 or so distinct CDR3 sequences, 65% of them seen once, and the ten largest clones take roughly 18%. This sample's RNA came from whole unsorted tissue. This non-tumor lung sample came from over 3 cm beyond the tumor edge. Material: distant non-tumor lung tissue. These receptors came from a man in his thirties or forties with non-small cell lung cancer.

This clonotype came up a few times. This chain connects TRBV11-2 to TRBJ2-5; 13 bases are a match to TRBD2. V lost 9 bases, J lost 4 bases, and 8 bases stayed unmatched. The CDR3 consists of 15 residues. CDR1 is SGHAT and CDR2 is FQNNGV in the germline V gene. CDR3: CASSPRLAGGETQYF. The CDR3 DNA is TGTGCCAGTAGCCCACGACTAGCGGGAGGAGAGACCCAGTACTTC.

The chain carries TRBV20-1 and TRBJ1-4; D unclear. From germline, CDR1 is DFQATT and CDR2 SNEGSKA (reference sequence). The CDR3 is made up of 14 amino acids. CDR3 nucleotides: TGCAGAGCTCTGAGGCCTTCAACTAATGAAAAACTGTTTTTT. As protein: CRALRPSTNEKLFF.

As for this clonotype: One end of the junction does not line up with germline, which may come from a read error. This chain connects TRBV6-6 to TRBJ1-1; TRBD1 is a possible D gene (5 bases). Germline V CDR1 and CDR2: MNHNY, SVGAGI (reference sequence). The CDR3 runs to 15 residues. The CDR3 region has the DNA TGTGCCAGCCGAACCAAGGGACTCCTGAATACTGAAACTTTCTTT. It translates to CASRTKGLLNTETFF.

Details on this clonotype: A much larger clone sits a single nucleotide away, making a read error possible. This chain joins TRBV28 and TRBJ1-5, with 7 bases that match TRBD1. The J segment lost 5 bases and the V segment lost 7 bases, leaving 8 bases of the junction unmatched. CDR3 length: 14 residues. The V gene's germline CDR1 is MDHEN and CDR2 SYDVKM. CDR3 residues: CASNSTGVDQPQHF. CDR3 sequence (DNA): TGTGCCAGCAACTCCACAGGGGTAGATCAGCCCCAGCATTTT.

Remarks on this clonotype: A junction boundary mismatches the germline segment, possibly from a read error. The chain employs TRBV11-2 and TRBJ2-2, with TRBD2 matching over 8 bases. In germline, CDR1 is SGHAT, CDR2 FQNNGV. The CDR3 has 15 amino acids. Written as DNA, the CDR3 is TGTGCCAGCATCTTAACTAGCGGGAACACCGGGGAGCTGTTTTTT. Its translation: CASILTSGNTGELFF.

This chain joins TRBV2 and TRBJ2-2; 13 bases fit TRBD2. With V trimmed by 6 bases and J by 4 bases, 17 bases remained unmatched. CDR1 and CDR2 from the germline V gene are SNHLY and FYNNEI. This CDR3 has 20 residues. The CDR3 reads CASSEGLYGTSGKGTGELFF. CDR3 nucleotides: TGTGCCAGCAGCGAGGGGCTTTATGGGACTAGCGGGAAAGGCACCGGGGAGCTGTTTTTT.

This clonotype was picked up a small number of times. This may come from a read error, since a much larger clone is one base off. The chain uses TRBV20-1 and TRBJ2-5; D remains ambiguous. The germline V gene has CDR1 DFQATT and CDR2 SNEGSKA (reference sequence). This CDR3 comprises 11 residues. V shed 6 bases and J shed 4 bases, with 9 bases lying between them. The CDR3 sequence: CSAPLPETQYF. The CDR3 nucleotides are TGCAGTGCACCTCTCCCAGAGACCCAGTACTTC.

The chain recombines TRBV11-1 with TRBJ2-5; TRBD1 is a possible D gene (6 bases). The CDR3 runs to 15 residues. V was shortened by 2 bases and J by 9 bases, with 19 bases between the two germline ends. Germline V gene sequence: CDR1 SGHAT, CDR2 FQDESV (reference sequence). CDR3 residues: CASSLFGPTGWAQYF. CDR3 sequence (DNA): TGTGCCAGCAGCTTATTTGGTCCTACAGGGTGGGCCCAGTACTTC.

In this sample, this clonotype turned up many times. This chain connects TRBV5-5 to TRBJ2-5; 7 positions match TRBD1. Germline CDR1 and CDR2: SGHKS and YYEKEE (reference sequence). V gave up 6 bases and J gave up 1 base; unmatched junction bases: 3. This CDR3 has 13 amino acids. The CDR3 is CASKKGAQETQYF. In DNA, the CDR3 is TGTGCCAGCAAGAAGGGGGCCCAAGAGACCCAGTACTTC.

As regards this clonotype: A much larger clone differs from this one at a single base, so this may be a read error. The rearrangement joins TRBV6-2 or TRBV6-3 to TRBJ2-7, with no clear D. The CDR3 is 16 residues long. The ends were cut back, 7 bases at V and 6 bases at J, with 25 bases in the middle. CDR1 MNHEY and CDR2 SVGEGT come from the germline V gene. Here the CDR3 reads CASILSRRYGISEQYF. In DNA, the CDR3 is TGTGCCAGCATCCTTTCTCGGCGATATGGGATTTCCGAGCAGTACTTC.